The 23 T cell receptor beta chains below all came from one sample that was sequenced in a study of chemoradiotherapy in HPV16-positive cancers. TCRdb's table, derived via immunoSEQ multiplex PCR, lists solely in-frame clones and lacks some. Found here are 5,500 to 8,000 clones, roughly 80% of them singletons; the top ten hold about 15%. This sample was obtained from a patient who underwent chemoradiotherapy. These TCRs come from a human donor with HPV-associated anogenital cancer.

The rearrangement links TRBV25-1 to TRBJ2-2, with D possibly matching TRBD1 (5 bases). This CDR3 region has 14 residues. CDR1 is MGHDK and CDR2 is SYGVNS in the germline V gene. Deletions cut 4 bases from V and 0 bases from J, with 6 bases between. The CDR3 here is CASSGQTNTGELFF. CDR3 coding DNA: TGTGCCAGCAGTGGACAGACGAACACCGGGGAGCTGTTTTTT.

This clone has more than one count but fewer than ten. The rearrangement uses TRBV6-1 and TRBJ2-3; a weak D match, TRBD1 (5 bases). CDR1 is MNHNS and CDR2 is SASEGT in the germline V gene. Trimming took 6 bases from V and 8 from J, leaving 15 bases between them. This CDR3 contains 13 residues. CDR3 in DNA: TGTGCCAGCAGCGAAATAGGGGTGGCTACGCAGTATTTT. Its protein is CASSEIGVATQYF.

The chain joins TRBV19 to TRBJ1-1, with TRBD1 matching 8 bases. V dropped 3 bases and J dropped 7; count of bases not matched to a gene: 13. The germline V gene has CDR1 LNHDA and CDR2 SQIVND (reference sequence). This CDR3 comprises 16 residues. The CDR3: CASSIWAGGALREAFF. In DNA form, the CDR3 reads TGTGCCAGTAGTATTTGGGCAGGGGGCGCGTTACGTGAAGCTTTCTTT.

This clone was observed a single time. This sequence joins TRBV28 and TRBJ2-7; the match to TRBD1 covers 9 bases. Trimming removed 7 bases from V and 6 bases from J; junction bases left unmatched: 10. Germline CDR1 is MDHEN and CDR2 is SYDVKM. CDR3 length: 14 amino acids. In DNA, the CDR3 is TGTGCCAGCAAGGCCTACAGGGGGCGGTTCGAGCAGTACTTC. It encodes CASKAYRGRFEQYF.

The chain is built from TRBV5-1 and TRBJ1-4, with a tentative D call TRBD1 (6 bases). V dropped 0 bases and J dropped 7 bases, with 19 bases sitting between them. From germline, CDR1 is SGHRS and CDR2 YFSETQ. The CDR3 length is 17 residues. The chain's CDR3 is CASSLGQLTGTGEKLFF. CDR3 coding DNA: TGCGCCAGCAGCTTGGGCCAACTCACAGGGACGGGTGAAAAACTGTTTTTT. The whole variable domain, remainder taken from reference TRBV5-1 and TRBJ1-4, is KAGVTQTPRYLIKTRGQQVTLSCSPISGHRSVSWYQQTPGQGLQFLFEYFSETQRNKGNFPGRFSGRQFSNSRSEMNVSTLELGDSALYLCASSLGQLTGTGEKLFFGSGTQLSVL.

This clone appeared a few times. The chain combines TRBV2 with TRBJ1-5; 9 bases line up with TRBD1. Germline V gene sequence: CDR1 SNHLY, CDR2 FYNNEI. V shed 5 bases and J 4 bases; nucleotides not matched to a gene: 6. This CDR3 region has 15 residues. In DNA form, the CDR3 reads TGTGCCAGCAGTTGGGACAGGGAATTGAATCAGCCCCAGCATTTT. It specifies CASSWDRELNQPQHF.

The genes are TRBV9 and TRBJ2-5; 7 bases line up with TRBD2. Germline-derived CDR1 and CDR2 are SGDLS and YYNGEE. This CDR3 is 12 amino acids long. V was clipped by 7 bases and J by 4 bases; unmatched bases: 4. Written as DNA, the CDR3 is TGTGCCAGCGGGGGGGAGGGAGAGACCCAGTACTTC. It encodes CASGGEGETQYF.

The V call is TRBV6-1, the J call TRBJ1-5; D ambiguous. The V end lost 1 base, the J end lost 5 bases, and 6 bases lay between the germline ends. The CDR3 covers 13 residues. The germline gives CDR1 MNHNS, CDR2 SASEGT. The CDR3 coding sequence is TGTGCCAGCAGTGAAGTTCGAGATCAGCCCCAGCATTTT. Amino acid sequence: CASSEVRDQPQHF.

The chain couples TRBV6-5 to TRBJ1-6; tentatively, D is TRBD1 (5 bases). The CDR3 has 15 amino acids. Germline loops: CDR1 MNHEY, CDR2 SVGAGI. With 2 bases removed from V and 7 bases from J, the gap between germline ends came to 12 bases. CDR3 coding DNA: TGTGCCAGCAGTTACGACGAACAGGTGAATTCACCCCTCCACTTT. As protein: CASSYDEQVNSPLHF.

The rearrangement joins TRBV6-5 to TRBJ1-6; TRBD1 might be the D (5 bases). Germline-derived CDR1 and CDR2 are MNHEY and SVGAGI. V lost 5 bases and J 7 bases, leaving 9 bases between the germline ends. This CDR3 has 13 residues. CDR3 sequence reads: CASSNGQNSPLHF. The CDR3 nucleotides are TGTGCCAGCAGTAACGGACAAAATTCACCCCTCCACTTT.

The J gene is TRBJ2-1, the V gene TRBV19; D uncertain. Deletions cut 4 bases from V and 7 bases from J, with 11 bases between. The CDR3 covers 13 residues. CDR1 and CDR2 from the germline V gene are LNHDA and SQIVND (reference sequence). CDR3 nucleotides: TGTGCCAGTAGTAACGGACCTGTTAATGAGCAGTTCTTC. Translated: CASSNGPVNEQFF.

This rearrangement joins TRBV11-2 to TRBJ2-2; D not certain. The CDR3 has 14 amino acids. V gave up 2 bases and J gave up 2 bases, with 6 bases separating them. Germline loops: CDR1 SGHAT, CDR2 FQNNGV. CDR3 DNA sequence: TGTGCCAGCAGCTTAAGGAGAAACACCGGGGAGCTGTTTTTT. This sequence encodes CASSLRRNTGELFF.

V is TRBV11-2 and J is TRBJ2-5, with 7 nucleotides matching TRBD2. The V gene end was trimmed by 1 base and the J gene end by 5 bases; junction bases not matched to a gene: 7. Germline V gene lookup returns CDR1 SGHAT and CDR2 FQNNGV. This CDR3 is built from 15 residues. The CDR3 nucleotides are TGTGCCAGCAGCTTAGGGCGGGGGATGGGGGAGACCCAGTACTTC. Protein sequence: CASSLGRGMGETQYF.

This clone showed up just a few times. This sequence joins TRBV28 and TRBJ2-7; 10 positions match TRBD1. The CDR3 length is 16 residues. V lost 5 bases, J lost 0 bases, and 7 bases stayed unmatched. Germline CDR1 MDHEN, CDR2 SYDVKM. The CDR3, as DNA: TGTGCCAGCAGTCGTCCGACAGGGGGCTACTCCTACGAGCAGTACTTC. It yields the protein CASSRPTGGYSYEQYF.

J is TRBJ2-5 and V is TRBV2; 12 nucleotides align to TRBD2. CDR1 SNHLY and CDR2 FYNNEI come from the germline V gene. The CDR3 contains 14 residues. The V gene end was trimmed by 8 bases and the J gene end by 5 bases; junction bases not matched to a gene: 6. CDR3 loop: CASRTSGVGETQYF. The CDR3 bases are TGTGCCAGCCGGACTAGCGGGGTGGGGGAGACCCAGTACTTC.

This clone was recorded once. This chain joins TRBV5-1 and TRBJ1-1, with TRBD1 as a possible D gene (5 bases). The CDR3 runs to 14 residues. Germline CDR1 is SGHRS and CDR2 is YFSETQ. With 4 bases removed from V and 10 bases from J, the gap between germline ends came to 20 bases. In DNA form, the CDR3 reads TGCGCCAGCAGCAGTAACGTGGGGACGGCGGGAGCTTTCTTT. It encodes CASSSNVGTAGAFF.

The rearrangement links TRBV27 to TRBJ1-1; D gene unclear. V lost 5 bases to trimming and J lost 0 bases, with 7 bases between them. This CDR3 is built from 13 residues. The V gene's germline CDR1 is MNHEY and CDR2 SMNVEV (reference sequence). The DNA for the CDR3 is TGTGCCAGCAGTCCCGACCTGAACACTGAAGCTTTCTTT. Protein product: CASSPDLNTEAFF.

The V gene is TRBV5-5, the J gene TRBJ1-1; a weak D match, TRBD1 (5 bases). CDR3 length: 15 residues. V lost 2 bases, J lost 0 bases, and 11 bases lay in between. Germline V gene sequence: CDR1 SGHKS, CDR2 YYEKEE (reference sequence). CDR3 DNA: TGTGCCAGCAGCTTTCGGGGCCAGATGAACACTGAAGCTTTCTTT. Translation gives CASSFRGQMNTEAFF.

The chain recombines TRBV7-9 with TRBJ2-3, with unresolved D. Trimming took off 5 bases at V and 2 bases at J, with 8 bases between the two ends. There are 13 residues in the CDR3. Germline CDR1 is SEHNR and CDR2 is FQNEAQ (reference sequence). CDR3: CASSPKDTDTQYF. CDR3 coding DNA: TGTGCCAGCAGCCCCAAGGACACAGATACGCAGTATTTT.

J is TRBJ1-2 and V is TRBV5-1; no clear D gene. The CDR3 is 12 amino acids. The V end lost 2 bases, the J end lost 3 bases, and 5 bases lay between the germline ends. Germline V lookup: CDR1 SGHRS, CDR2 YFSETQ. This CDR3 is CASSFSDYGYTF. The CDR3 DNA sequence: TGCGCCAGCAGCTTCTCTGACTATGGCTACACCTTC. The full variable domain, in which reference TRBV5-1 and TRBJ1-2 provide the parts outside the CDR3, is KAGVTQTPRYLIKTRGQQVTLSCSPISGHRSVSWYQQTPGQGLQFLFEYFSETQRNKGNFPGRFSGRQFSNSRSEMNVSTLELGDSALYLCASSFSDYGYTFGSGTRLTVV.

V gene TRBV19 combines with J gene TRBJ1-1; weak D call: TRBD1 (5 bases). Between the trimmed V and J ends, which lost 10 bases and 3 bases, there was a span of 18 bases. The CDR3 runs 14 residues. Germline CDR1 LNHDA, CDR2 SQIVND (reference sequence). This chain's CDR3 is CATQPRSGDTEAFF. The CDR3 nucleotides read TGTGCCACCCAACCCCGATCGGGGGACACTGAAGCTTTCTTT.

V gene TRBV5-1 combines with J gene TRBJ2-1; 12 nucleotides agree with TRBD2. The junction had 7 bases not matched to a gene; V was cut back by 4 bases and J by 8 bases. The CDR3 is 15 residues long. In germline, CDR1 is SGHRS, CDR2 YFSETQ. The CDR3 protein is CASSPSGGAFHEQFF. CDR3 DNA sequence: TGCGCCAGCAGCCCTAGCGGGGGGGCCTTCCATGAGCAGTTCTTC.

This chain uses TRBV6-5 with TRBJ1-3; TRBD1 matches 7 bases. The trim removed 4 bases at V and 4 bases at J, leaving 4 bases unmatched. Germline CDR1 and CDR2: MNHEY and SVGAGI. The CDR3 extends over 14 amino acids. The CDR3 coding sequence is TGTGCCAGCAGTTTCGGGACAGCCGGAAACACCATATATTTT. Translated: CASSFGTAGNTIYF.